This passage covers 15 T cell receptor beta chains from one sample sequenced in a study of T cell repertoires in cytomegalovirus infection. TCRdb used MiXCR to reprocess the reads, holding one entry per CDR3 protein. Of hundreds of thousands of distinct CDR3 sequences in the sample, 15% to 20% were seen once. The specimen sequenced was PBMCs. The receptors were sampled from a human donor in good health (CMV status not recorded). Some clones in this sample may be carry-over from other donors' samples.

This chain connects TRBV28 to TRBJ2-7, with 8 bases matching TRBD2. Germline CDR1 and CDR2: MDHEN and SYDVKM. This CDR3 is 15 amino acids long. Losses at the gene ends were 6 bases for V and 5 bases for J; bases not matched to a gene: 12. DNA of the CDR3: TGTGCCAGCAGAGACCCCGGGACTAGTAACCACGAGCAGTACTTC. Amino acid sequence: CASRDPGTSNHEQYF.

The chain uses TRBV19 and TRBJ1-5; a possible D gene is TRBD1 (5 bases). Germline CDR1 and CDR2: LNHDA and SQIVND (reference sequence). The CDR3 runs to 16 residues. Trimming took 3 bases from V and 1 from J, leaving 13 bases between them. Here the CDR3 DNA reads TGTGCCAGTAGTATTGTCGTGGGACGGAGCAATCAGCCCCAGCATTTT. Residues: CASSIVVGRSNQPQHF.

The table lists this clonotype with a few counts. The chain uses TRBV2 and TRBJ1-5; D not resolved. This CDR3 is built from 16 residues. Germline loops: CDR1 SNHLY, CDR2 FYNNEI. Deletions cut 2 bases from V and 4 bases from J, with 15 bases between. The CDR3 reads CASSENFSSRNQPQHF. The CDR3, as DNA: TGTGCCAGCAGTGAAAACTTCAGCTCACGTAATCAGCCCCAGCATTTT.

The table lists this clonotype with a few counts. The V and J genes are TRBV5-4 and TRBJ2-7, with 7 bases that match TRBD2. Trimming removed 3 bases from V and 7 bases from J; junction bases left unmatched: 1. CDR3 length: 11 amino acids. In germline, CDR1 is SGHNT, CDR2 YYREEE (reference sequence). The CDR3 sequence is CASSYGGEQYF. In DNA, the CDR3 is TGTGCCAGCAGCTACGGGGGGGAGCAGTACTTC.

The chain joins TRBV6-5 to TRBJ2-1; 13 bases are a match to TRBD2. V lost 2 bases, J lost 10 bases, and 5 bases stayed unmatched. CDR3 size: 15 residues. CDR1 is MNHEY, CDR2 SVGAGI, per germline. This chain's CDR3 is CASSYQLAGGQEQFF. As DNA, the CDR3 is TGTGCCAGCAGTTACCAACTAGCGGGGGGGCAGGAGCAGTTCTTC.

Comment on this clonotype: Germline and junction disagree at one end, which may indicate a read error. The rearrangement joins TRBV3-1 to TRBJ2-7; D remains ambiguous. The V gene's germline CDR1 is LGHDT and CDR2 YNNKEL (reference sequence). CDR3 length: 13 amino acids. CDR3 DNA: TGTGCCAGCAGCCAAGGGTACTCCTCCGAGCAGTACTTC. This sequence encodes CASSQGYSSEQYF.

In this sample, this clonotype turned up many times. V gene TRBV7-2 combines with J gene TRBJ1-1, with D uncertain. Trimming removed 5 bases from V and 0 bases from J, with 13 bases in between. CDR1 is SGHTA, CDR2 FQGNSA, per germline. The CDR3 has 15 amino acids. For the CDR3, the DNA is TGTGCCAGCAGCGGAGTGCAGGTCCTGAACACTGAAGCTTTCTTT. Its translation: CASSGVQVLNTEAFF.

This clonotype occurred many times. This rearrangement joins TRBV12-3 or TRBV12-4 to TRBJ1-2, with a possible D match to TRBD1 (6 bases). V gave up 3 bases and J gave up 4 bases, with 12 bases separating them. This CDR3 has 14 amino acids. CDR3: CASSFVGGSYGYTF. CDR3 in DNA: TGTGCCAGCAGTTTTGTCGGGGGCTCCTATGGCTACACCTTC.

This clonotype came up many times. This chain joins TRBV12-3 or TRBV12-4 and TRBJ2-7; no clear D. Trimming took off 1 base at V and 3 bases at J, with 10 bases between the two ends. The CDR3 covers 14 residues. CDR3 loop: CASSLEAGIYEQYF. CDR3 nucleotides: TGTGCCAGCAGTTTAGAGGCAGGTATCTACGAGCAGTACTTC.

The genes are TRBV5-1 and TRBJ1-4; the match to TRBD1 covers 9 bases. V dropped 4 bases and J dropped 3; count of bases not matched to a gene: 4. CDR1 and CDR2 from the germline V gene are SGHRS and YFSETQ. This CDR3 is 15 amino acids long. CDR3 residues: CASSPDRGSNEKLFF. The CDR3, as DNA: TGCGCCAGCAGCCCGGACAGGGGCTCTAATGAAAAACTGTTTTTT. Looking up the rest from reference TRBV5-1 and TRBJ1-4 gives the full variable domain: KAGVTQTPRYLIKTRGQQVTLSCSPISGHRSVSWYQQTPGQGLQFLFEYFSETQRNKGNFPGRFSGRQFSNSRSEMNVSTLELGDSALYLCASSPDRGSNEKLFFGSGTQLSVL.

V is TRBV4-3 and J is TRBJ2-1, with D maybe TRBD1 (5 bases). CDR3 size: 15 residues. Germline assignment: CDR1 LGHNA and CDR2 YSLEER. V lost 0 bases and J lost 5, with 11 bases in between. This CDR3 reads CASSQEEDTNNEQFF. The CDR3 region has the DNA TGCGCCAGCAGCCAAGAAGAGGACACCAACAATGAGCAGTTCTTC.

V usage is TRBV10-2 and J usage is TRBJ2-1, with D possibly matching TRBD1 (6 bases). From germline, CDR1 is WSHSY and CDR2 SAAADI. The V end was cut by 9 bases, the J end by 4 bases, with 19 bases between. This CDR3 has 15 residues. CDR3 nucleotides: TGCGCCAGTTCAACACAGGGCCCCGGGTACAATGAGCAGTTCTTC. As protein: CASSTQGPGYNEQFF.

The table lists this clonotype with many counts. The V and J genes are TRBV20-1 and TRBJ2-3, with 13 bases aligning to TRBD2. Germline V lookup: CDR1 DFQATT, CDR2 SNEGSKA (reference sequence). There are 17 residues in the CDR3. With 1 base clipped from V and 2 bases from J, the junction kept 6 bases outside the gene matches. The DNA for the CDR3 is TGCAGTGCTAGAGGGAGTGGGACTAGCGGGGTCACAGATACGCAGTATTTT. Translated, it gives CSARGSGTSGVTDTQYF.

The chain carries TRBV2 and TRBJ1-5, with 7 bases fitting TRBD1. Trimming removed 9 bases from V and 3 bases from J; junction bases left unmatched: 5. The CDR3 length is 13 residues. Germline V gene data show CDR1 as SNHLY and CDR2 as FYNNEI. This CDR3 reads CARGTANNQPQHF. Here the CDR3 DNA reads TGTGCCAGAGGGACAGCTAACAATCAGCCCCAGCATTTT.

The rearrangement joins TRBV7-2 to TRBJ1-4; 7 positions match TRBD1. The CDR3 spans 18 residues. Germline CDR1 SGHTA, CDR2 FQGNSA. Trimming cost V 5 bases and J 0 bases; bases outside gene matches: 12. CDR3 coding DNA: TGTGCCAGCAGCAAGTTACAGGGGAGTGTAACAACTAATGAAAAACTGTTTTTT. Its protein product is CASSKLQGSVTTNEKLFF.